These T cell receptor beta chains were read from a single sample in a study of cytomegalovirus exposure and HLA in healthy donors. Some clones are missing from TCRdb's copy, which holds only in-frame ones; the method was immunoSEQ multiplex PCR. Altogether about 180,000 clones are present, around 74% being singletons, with the ten largest covering about 2.9%. What was sequenced was PBMCs. The receptors shown here come from a male donor in good health and CMV-seronegative. The CDR3 runs from the conserved cysteine through the conserved F or W. The order of the fields is J gene, V gene, CDR3 protein.

J: TRBJ2-7
V: TRBV14
CDR3: CASSQGPGQFYEQYF

J: TRBJ1-1
V: TRBV7-9
CDR3: CASSTRGTEAFF

J: TRBJ2-3
V: TRBV9
CDR3: CASSGGLAPTDTQYF

J: TRBJ1-1
V: TRBV30
CDR3: CAWRQTGFNTEAFF

J: TRBJ1-1
V: TRBV30
CDR3: CAWSYASVNTEAFF

J: TRBJ1-6
V: TRBV30
CDR3: CAWSSMGQGTSPLHF

J: TRBJ2-1
V: TRBV27
CDR3: CASSLYMASPYNEQFF

J: TRBJ1-1
V: TRBV6-5
CDR3: CASSSGTGGMGTEAFF

J: TRBJ1-1
V: TRBV19
CDR3: CASSIGVRGNTEAFF

J: TRBJ1-1
V: TRBV6-6
CDR3: CASSYPRGSNTEAFF

J: TRBJ2-1
V: TRBV27
CDR3: CASSWERGAGNEQFF

J: TRBJ1-4
V: TRBV6-5
CDR3: CASRSEFNEKLFF

J: TRBJ2-7
V: TRBV7-8
CDR3: CASNLGTEYEQYF

J: TRBJ1-1
V: TRBV10-3
CDR3: CAISKQGSSTEAFF

J: TRBJ1-5
V: TRBV6-6
CDR3: CASRDSYSNQPQHF

J: TRBJ2-1
V: TRBV2
CDR3: CASRGLAGGNNEQFF

J: TRBJ1-2
V: TRBV27
CDR3: CASSLTGTGLYGYTF

J: TRBJ2-3
V: TRBV7-9
CDR3: CASSSPSGRASSSDTQYF

J: TRBJ2-7
V: TRBV7-9
CDR3: CASSFLSYEQYF

J: TRBJ1-5
V: TRBV30
CDR3: CAWTGGGAGQPQHF

J: TRBJ1-4
V: TRBV9
CDR3: CASSVWRGNEKLFF

J: TRBJ1-5
V: TRBV7-2
CDR3: CASSRGGDQPQHF

J: TRBJ1-5
V: TRBV28
CDR3: CASSRARLIPPEPQHF

J: TRBJ1-2
V: TRBV12-5
CDR3: CASGLPGGGYTF

J: TRBJ2-1
V: TRBV9
CDR3: CASSVVDRYNEQFF

J: TRBJ1-2
V: TRBV6-6
CDR3: CASSLDRNYGYTF

J: TRBJ1-4
V: TRBV7-9
CDR3: CSSSFGNEKLFF

J: TRBJ1-5
V: TRBV30
CDR3: CAWSDPGSHQPQHF

J: TRBJ1-3
V: TRBV30
CDR3: CAWRHSGNTIYF

J: TRBJ1-1
V: TRBV6-5
CDR3: CASSGQINTEAFF

J: TRBJ1-3
V: TRBV7-9
CDR3: CSSSHDSSGNTIYF

J: TRBJ1-5
V: TRBV30
CDR3: CAWSVKGYQPQHF

J: TRBJ1-2
V: TRBV25-1
CDR3: CASSDFGQGVDGYTF

J: TRBJ1-5
V: TRBV5-6
CDR3: CASSWGVSNQPQHF

J: TRBJ1-6
V: TRBV10-3
CDR3: CAISEFRESPLHF

J: TRBJ1-5
V: TRBV28
CDR3: CASSSGYQPQHF

J: TRBJ1-3
V: TRBV6-1
CDR3: CASRIPGSGNTIYF

J: TRBJ2-1
V: TRBV6-5
CDR3: CASSYGAGGPYNEQFF

J: TRBJ2-3
V: TRBV4-1
CDR3: CASSLRGTDTQYF

J: TRBJ1-5
V: TRBV6-5
CDR3: CASRPHRDSNQPQHF